The subject of this entry is one T cell receptor beta chain. This CDR3 is 13 amino acids long. The germline CDR1 and CDR2 sequences are LGHDT and YNNKEL (reference sequence). Trimming took 7 bases from V and 1 from J, leaving 10 bases between them. This record belongs to a study of control samples from healthy donors and cancer patients. The protocol was immunoSEQ multiplex PCR, while the TCRdb copy is restricted to in-frame clones and leaves out a portion. This sample yields some 90,000 clones, of which around 90% are seen a single time; 7.5% to 8% belongs to the top ten. The chain links TRBV3-1 (or the pseudogene TRBV3-2) to TRBJ2-5; D unclear. The source of this sequence is a woman aged 55 to 70 in good health. Sequenced input: blood. The CDR3 nucleotides read TGTGCCAGCACATCCCATTCCCAAGAGACCCAGTACTTC. Its translation: CASTSHSQETQYF.